The rows below give T cell receptor beta chains drawn from one sample of a study of vaccination and CD4 T cells after COVID-19. TCRdb used MiXCR to reprocess the PCR reads, holding one entry per CDR3 protein. Of around 13,000 distinct CDR3 sequences in the sample, roughly 42% are singletons; the top ten hold about 15%. Antigens for these TCRs are unknown. The source material was CD4+ T cells from blood, cultured in vitro. These TCRs come from a human donor who had recovered from COVID-19. The CDR3 runs from the conserved cysteine through the conserved F or W.

TRBV6-1	CASSEEVETQYF
TRBV11-3	CASSLEAGFRETQYF
TRBV6-5	CASSYWDTLANTGELFF
TRBV9	CASSPGGRTEAFF
TRBV6-1	CASRRQTNTEAFF
TRBV2	CASSEMRGQKETQYF
TRBV6-2/TRBV6-3	CASRWTGNTEAFF
TRBV5-5	CASSLEKLAGGPRTDTQYF
TRBV30	CAWSRGKAGQETQYF
TRBV7-6	CASSASGAYEQYF
TRBV6-1	CASSPRQGHNQPQHF
TRBV6-1	CASPGTALAGELFF
TRBV11-3	CASSLETWGEHYEQYF
TRBV12-3/TRBV12-4	CASSFRPSGANVLTF
TRBV20-1	CSAPTPSHRETQYF
TRBV6-1	CASSALRDTNSPLHF
TRBV5-1	CASSSGAAVENTEAFF
TRBV5-1	CASSPEAGGSNQPQHF
TRBV6-1	CASTEGGDFRGYTF
TRBV20-1	CSASLWTGVTAGANVLTF
TRBV10-3	CAISRDLGPYGYTF
TRBV11-2	CASSPEFPGGTGGYTF
TRBV20-1	CSATGEGVYSNQPQHF
TRBV20-1	CSATRPTGVRETQYF
TRBV6-1	CASGRQGAANEQYF
TRBV6-5	CASSYSNSNKQPQHF
TRBV12-5	CASGLSWGINYGYTF
TRBV6-1	CASSEVPERQYGYTF
TRBV12-5	CASGLSSKTQYF
TRBV20-1	CSASTLAGGRETQYF
TRBV27	CASSPRQGVNGYTF
TRBV15	CATADRGLYGYGYTF
TRBV14	CASSQGGGIGAFF
TRBV10-1	CASSEPSGTGRTGELFF
TRBV27	CASSRLAGPYEQYF
TRBV6-1	CAIRTSTDTQYF
TRBV6-2/TRBV6-3	CASSPYRGTRNTEAFF
TRBV20-1	CSALRRARTDTQYF
TRBV5-4	CASSLPTGPLGSEQYF
TRBV4-1	CASSQDQDLQAPYYGYTF
TRBV30	CAWRVSAAYEQYF
TRBV27	CASSLRRGSPLHF
TRBV2	CASSSVGAGELFF
TRBV12-3/TRBV12-4	CASSLGGGEAFF